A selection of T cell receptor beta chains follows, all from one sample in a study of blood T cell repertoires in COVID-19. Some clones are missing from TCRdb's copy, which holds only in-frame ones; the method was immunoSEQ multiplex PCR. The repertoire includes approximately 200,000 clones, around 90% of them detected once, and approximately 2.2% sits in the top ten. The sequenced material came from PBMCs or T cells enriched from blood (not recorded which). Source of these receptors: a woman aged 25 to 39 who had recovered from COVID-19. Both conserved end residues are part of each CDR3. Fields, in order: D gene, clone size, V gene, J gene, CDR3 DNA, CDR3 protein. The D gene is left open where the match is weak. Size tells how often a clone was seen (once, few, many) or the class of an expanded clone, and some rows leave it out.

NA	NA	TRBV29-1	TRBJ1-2	TGCAGCGTTGAAGGGGGAGGGGGAGGCTACACCTTC	CSVEGGGGGYTF
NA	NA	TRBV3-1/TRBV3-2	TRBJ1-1	TGTGCCAGCAGTCGACAGATGAACACTGAAGCTTTCTTT	CASSRQMNTEAFF
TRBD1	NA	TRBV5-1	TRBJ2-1	TGCGCCAGCAGCTTGAGTGGGACAGGGGATAGTGAGCAGTTCTTC	CASSLSGTGDSEQFF
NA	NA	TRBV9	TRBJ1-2	TGTGCCAGCAGCGTAGCACAGGATGGCTACACCTTC	CASSVAQDGYTF
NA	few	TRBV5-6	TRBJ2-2	TGTGCCAGCAGTTTTACAGGGTTCACCGGGGAGCTGTTTTTT	CASSFTGFTGELFF
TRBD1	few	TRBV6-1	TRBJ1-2	TGTGCCAGCAGTGAAGCATTCGGCAGGGGGCGTGCCTATGGCTACACCTTC	CASSEAFGRGRAYGYTF
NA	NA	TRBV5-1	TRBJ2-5	TGCGCCAGCAGCTTGAGCGCTTTGGAGACCCAGTACTTC	CASSLSALETQYF
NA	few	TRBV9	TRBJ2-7	TGTGCCAGCAGCTCTTCGACACGATACTACGAGCAGTACTTC	CASSSSTRYYEQYF
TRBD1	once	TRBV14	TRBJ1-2	TGTGCCAGCAGCTGGACAGGGGGTTTTGTTGGCTACACCTTC	CASSWTGGFVGYTF
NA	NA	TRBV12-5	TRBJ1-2	TGTGCTAGTGGTCAGCAGACAGACTATGGCTACACCTTC	CASGQQTDYGYTF
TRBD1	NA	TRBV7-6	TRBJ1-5	TGTGCCAGCAGCTTGTCTCCGGGACAGAGAGTTAGCAATCAGCCCCAGCATTTT	CASSLSPGQRVSNQPQHF
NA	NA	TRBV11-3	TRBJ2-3	TGTGCCAGCAGCATCCGACAGGTTTCGGTAACAGATACGCAGTATTTT	CASSIRQVSVTDTQYF
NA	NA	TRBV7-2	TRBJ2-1	TGTGCCAGCAGCCAAGGGGGCGGGGTCCACCGATACAATGAGCAGTTCTTC	CASSQGGGVHRYNEQFF
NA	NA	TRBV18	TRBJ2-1	TGTGCCAGCTCACCTGGGAGCTACAATGAGCAGTTCTTC	CASSPGSYNEQFF
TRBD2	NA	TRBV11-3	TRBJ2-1	TGTGCCAGCAGTTCCCCGGGACTAGCGGGAGTCCTCGATGAGCAGTTCTTC	CASSSPGLAGVLDEQFF
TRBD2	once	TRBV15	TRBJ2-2	TGTGCCACCAGCAGAGGGACTAGCCCCGGGGAGCTGTTTTTT	CATSRGTSPGELFF
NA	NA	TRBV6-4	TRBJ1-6	TGTGCCAGCAGGAGGGGGGGAACCTATAATTCACCCCTCCACTTT	CASRRGGTYNSPLHF
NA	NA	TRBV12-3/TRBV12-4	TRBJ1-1	TGTGCCAGCAGTTTATGGGGGGGCACTGAAGCTTTCTTT	CASSLWGGTEAFF
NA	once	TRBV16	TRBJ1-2	TGTGCCAGCAGCCAAGTACAGTTATATGGCTACACCTTC	CASSQVQLYGYTF
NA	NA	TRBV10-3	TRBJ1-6	TGTGCCATCAGTGGTGTAGGGGCATCGGGGGCCCTCCACTTT	CAISGVGASGALHF
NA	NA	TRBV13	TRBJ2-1	TGTGCCAGCAGCCGAAGGTTGGGGACCCGGGACTCCACCTACAATGAGCAGTTCTTC	CASSRRLGTRDSTYNEQFF